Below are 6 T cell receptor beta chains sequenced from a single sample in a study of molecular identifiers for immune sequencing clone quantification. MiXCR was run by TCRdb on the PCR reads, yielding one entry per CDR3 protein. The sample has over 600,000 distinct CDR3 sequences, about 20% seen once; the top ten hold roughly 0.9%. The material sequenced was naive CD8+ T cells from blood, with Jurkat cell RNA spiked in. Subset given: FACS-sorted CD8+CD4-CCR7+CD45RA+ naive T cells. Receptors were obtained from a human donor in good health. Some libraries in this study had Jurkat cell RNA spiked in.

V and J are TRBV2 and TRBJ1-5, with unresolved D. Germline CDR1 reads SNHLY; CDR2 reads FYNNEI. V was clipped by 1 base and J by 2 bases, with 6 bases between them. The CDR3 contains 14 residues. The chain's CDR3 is CASSEVGRNQPQHF. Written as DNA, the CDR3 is TGTGCCAGCAGTGAAGTGGGTCGCAATCAGCCCCAGCATTTT.

The CDR3 region is CSARNAGTQPNNEQFF. CDR3 bases: TGCAGTGCTAGAAACGCTGGCACCCAACCTAACAATGAGCAGTTCTTC. This rearrangement joins TRBV20-1 to TRBJ2-1, with D uncertain. Germline values: CDR1 DFQATT, CDR2 SNEGSKA (reference sequence). V gave up 2 bases and J gave up 5 bases, with 19 bases separating them. CDR3 length equals 16 residues.

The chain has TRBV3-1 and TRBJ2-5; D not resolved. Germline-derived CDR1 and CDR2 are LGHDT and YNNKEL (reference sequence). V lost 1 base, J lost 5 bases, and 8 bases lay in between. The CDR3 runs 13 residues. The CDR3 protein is CASSQASGETQYF. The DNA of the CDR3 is TGTGCCAGCAGCCAAGCCTCCGGGGAGACCCAGTACTTC.

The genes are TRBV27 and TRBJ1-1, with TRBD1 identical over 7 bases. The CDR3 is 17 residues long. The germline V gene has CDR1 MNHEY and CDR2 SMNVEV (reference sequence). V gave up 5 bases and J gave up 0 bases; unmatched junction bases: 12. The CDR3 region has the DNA TGTGCCAGCAGTCCCGGACAGGCGAGGATCATGAACACTGAAGCTTTCTTT. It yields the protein CASSPGQARIMNTEAFF.

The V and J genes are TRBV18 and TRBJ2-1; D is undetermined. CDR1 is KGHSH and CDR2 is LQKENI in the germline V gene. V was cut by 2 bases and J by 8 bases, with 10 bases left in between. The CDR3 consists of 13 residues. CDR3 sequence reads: CASSPGSWDEQFF. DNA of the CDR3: TGTGCCAGCTCACCAGGCTCTTGGGATGAGCAGTTCTTC.

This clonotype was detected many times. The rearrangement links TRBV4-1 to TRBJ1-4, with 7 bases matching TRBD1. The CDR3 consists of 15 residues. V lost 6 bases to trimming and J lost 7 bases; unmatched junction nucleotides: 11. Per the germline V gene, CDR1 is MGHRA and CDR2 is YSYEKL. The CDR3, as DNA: TGCGCCAGCAGATCCACAGGGGCAGCCGCTGAAAAACTGTTTTTT. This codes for CASRSTGAAAEKLFF.